The subject of this entry is one T cell receptor (beta chain). Its antigen is currently unknown. The data stem from a study of CD8 T cells in Susac syndrome. Whole-study results and caveats: A relatively small number of individuals underwent TCR sequencing and HLA analysis.

TCR beta sequencing was performed on blood CD8+ and CD4+ T cells. FACS enriched CD8+ TEMRA cells, while bulk CD8+ and CD4+ were negatively isolated. RNA in amounts of about 0.5 to 1 ug was reverse transcribed with random hexamers. A multiplex approach, immunoSEQ multiplex PCR, amplified TCR beta CDR3 across 54 Vbeta and 13 Jbeta. TCRdb independently ran MiXCR on the immunoSEQ multiplex PCR reads; one entry per CDR3 protein. The table includes 130,000 to 150,000 distinct CDR3 sequences, approximately 95% detected once. This CDR3 region has 15 residues. V lost 2 bases, J lost 8 bases, and 9 bases stayed unmatched. Per germline, CDR1 DFQATT and CDR2 SNEGSKA (reference sequence).

The sequence derives from a human donor in good health. The sequenced material came from CD4+ T cells from PBMCs. The V gene is TRBV20-1, the J gene TRBJ2-1; 10 positions match TRBD2. The CDR3 reads CSARQPLAGVYEQFF. In DNA form, the CDR3 reads TGCAGTGCTAGACAGCCTCTAGCGGGAGTTTATGAGCAGTTCTTC.